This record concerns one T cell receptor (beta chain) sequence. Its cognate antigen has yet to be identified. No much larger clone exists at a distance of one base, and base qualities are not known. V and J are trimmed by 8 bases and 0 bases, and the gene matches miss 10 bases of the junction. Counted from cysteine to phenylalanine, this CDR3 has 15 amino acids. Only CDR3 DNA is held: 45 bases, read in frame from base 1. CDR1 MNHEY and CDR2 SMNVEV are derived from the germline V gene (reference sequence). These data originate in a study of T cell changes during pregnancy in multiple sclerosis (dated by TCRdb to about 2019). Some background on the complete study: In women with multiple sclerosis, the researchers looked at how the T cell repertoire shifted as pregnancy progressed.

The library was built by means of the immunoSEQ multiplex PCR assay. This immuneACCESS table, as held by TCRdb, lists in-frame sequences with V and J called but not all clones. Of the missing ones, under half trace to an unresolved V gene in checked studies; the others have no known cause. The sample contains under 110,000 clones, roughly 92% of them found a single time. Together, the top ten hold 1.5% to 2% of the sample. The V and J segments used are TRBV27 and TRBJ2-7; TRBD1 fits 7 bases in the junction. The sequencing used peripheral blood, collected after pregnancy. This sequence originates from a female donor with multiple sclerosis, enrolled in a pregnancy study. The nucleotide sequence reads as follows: TGTGCCAGCCGGCGTTCCGGGACAGACTCCTACGAGCAGTACTTC. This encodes CASRRSGTDSYEQYF.